The source of this TCR beta chain is a study of OX40 agonist ivuxolimab in advanced cancers. The overall study: Patient treatment consisted of intravenous ivuxolimab administration every 2 weeks at 0.01 to 10 mg/kg. At 82.7% male, the cohort had a mean age of approximately 60 years, ranging from about 23 to 79. Findings of the study overall: By week 6 at 0.1 to 3.0 mg/kg, blood CD4+ and CD8+ T cells had expanded clonally. Compared with CD4+, CD8+ T cells on average had more expanded clones.

The germline V gene has CDR1 MDHEN and CDR2 SYDVKM. This CDR3 comprises 16 residues. V was clipped by 6 bases and J by 3 bases; unmatched bases: 10. With respect to this clone: What it binds is not known.

The assay was immunoSEQ multiplex PCR, and TCRdb's table has in-frame clones only and misses some. This table has about 20,000 clones, about 86% appearing once. Sequencing used CD4+ or CD8+ T cells sorted from blood, obtained in a trial of the OX40 agonist ivuxolimab. The chain uses TRBV28 and TRBJ2-2; TRBD1 matches 7 bases. This TCR derives from an adult with an advanced solid tumor such as melanoma, head and neck, liver or kidney cancer. The CDR3 coding sequence is TGTGCCAGCAGCTATTATCGGACAGGCGACACCGGGGAGCTGTTTTTT. Protein product: CASSYYRTGDTGELFF.